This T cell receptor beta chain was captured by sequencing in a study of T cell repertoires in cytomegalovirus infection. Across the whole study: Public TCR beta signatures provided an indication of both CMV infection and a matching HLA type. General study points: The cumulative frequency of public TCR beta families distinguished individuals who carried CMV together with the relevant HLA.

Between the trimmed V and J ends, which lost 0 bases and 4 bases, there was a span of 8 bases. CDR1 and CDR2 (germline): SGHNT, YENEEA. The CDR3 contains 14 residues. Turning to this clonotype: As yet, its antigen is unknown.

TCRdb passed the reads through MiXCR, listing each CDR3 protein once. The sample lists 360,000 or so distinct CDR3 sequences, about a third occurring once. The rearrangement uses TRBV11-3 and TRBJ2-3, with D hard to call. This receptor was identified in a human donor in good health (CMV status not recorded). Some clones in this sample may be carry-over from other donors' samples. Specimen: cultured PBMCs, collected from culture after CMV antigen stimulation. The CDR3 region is CASSLDRLADTQYF. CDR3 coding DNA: TGTGCCAGCAGCTTAGACCGGCTGGCAGATACGCAGTATTTT.